This is a list of T cell receptor beta chains from one sample in a study of Graves' ophthalmopathy and Graves' hyperthyroidism. TCRdb fed the multiplex PCR reads into MiXCR, producing one record per CDR3 protein. The table includes 350,000 to 450,000 distinct CDR3 sequences, around 16% detected once. Material: peripheral blood. These TCRs come from a young woman with Graves' ophthalmopathy. Both conserved end residues are part of each CDR3. The D gene is left open where the match is weak.

d_call v_call cdr3_aa
NA TRBV30 CAWSPARRALNTEAFF
NA TRBV19 CASSIGRDTEAFF
NA TRBV11-2 CASSLTPGDYGYTF
TRBD1 TRBV6-2/TRBV6-3 CASSKTLTGSNQETQYF
NA TRBV27 CASSRTTSNQPQHF
TRBD1 TRBV20-1 CSARDQDRGETQYF
NA TRBV12-3/TRBV12-4 CASSPWISDYGYTF
NA TRBV12-3/TRBV12-4 CASTPSGGIGSPLHF
NA TRBV4-3 CASSQDLGARGFDEQYF
NA TRBV2 CASRRDSGNTIYF
NA TRBV5-1 CASSLEGADTEAFF
NA TRBV24-1 CATSEGNYGYTF
NA TRBV14 CASSHQLDDGYTF
NA TRBV2 CASIQSGNSPLHF
NA TRBV10-1 CASTLPIDRLQETQYF
NA TRBV6-1 CASNAGANNSPLHF
NA TRBV12-3/TRBV12-4 CASSLDKGGNTEAFF
NA TRBV7-2 CASSSSFSGANVLTF
NA TRBV7-3 CASSLDSFYEQYF
NA TRBV12-3/TRBV12-4 CASSSGALQETQYF
TRBD1 TRBV7-9 CASSKTGASYNSPLHF
TRBD2 TRBV29-1 CSVGGGSSYEQYF
TRBD1 TRBV7-3 CASSPEGARGETQYF
NA TRBV6-1 CASSPEGFGSPLHF
NA TRBV29-1 CSVSPGSSGEQYF
TRBD2 TRBV6-1 CASTRLAGAQETQYF
TRBD1 TRBV29-1 CSVDGQGWGGYTF
NA TRBV12-3/TRBV12-4 CASSGWSLEWTQYF
TRBD1 TRBV6-1 CASSGRDRSTEAFF
NA TRBV28 CASTRLQNYGYTF
NA TRBV7-9 CASSPGITEAFF
TRBD2 TRBV7-2 CASSLAPGLAGAGETQYF
TRBD2 TRBV28 CAITDSGSSYEQYF
TRBD2 TRBV7-2 CASSLSGLAGVETQYF
TRBD1 TRBV12-3/TRBV12-4 CATSPGQGALNTEAFF
TRBD1 TRBV10-1 CASSEGTGWTGELFF
NA TRBV7-8 CASSFFLRQDEQYF
TRBD1 TRBV6-5 CASSPRQGDSNQPQHF